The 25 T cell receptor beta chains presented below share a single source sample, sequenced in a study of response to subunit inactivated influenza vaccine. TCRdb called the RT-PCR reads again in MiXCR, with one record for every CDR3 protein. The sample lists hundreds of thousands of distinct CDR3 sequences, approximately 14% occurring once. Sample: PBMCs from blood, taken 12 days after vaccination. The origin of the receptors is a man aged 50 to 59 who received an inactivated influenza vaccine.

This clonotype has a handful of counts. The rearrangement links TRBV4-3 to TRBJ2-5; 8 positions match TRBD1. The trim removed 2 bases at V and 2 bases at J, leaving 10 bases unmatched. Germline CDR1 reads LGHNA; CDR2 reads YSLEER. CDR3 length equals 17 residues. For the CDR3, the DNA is TGCGCCAGCAGCCAATACGGACAGGGACGGCATCAAGAGACCCAGTACTTC. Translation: CASSQYGQGRHQETQYF.

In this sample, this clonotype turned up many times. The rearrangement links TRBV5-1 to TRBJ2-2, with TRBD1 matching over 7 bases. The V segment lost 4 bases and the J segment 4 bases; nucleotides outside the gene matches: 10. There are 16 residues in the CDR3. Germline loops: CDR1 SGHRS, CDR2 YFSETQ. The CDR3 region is CASSPDRLGITGELFF. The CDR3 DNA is TGCGCCAGCAGCCCGGACAGGCTGGGTATCACCGGGGAGCTGTTTTTT.

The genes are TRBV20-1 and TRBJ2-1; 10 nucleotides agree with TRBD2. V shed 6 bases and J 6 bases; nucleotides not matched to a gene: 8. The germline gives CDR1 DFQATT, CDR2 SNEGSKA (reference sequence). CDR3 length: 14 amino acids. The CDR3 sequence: CSAQRGTSVNEQFF. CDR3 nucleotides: TGCAGTGCCCAGCGTGGGACTAGCGTCAATGAGCAGTTCTTC.

The CDR3 sequence is CASSLDSGHNYEQYF. The CDR3 DNA sequence: TGTGCCAGCAGCTTAGACTCGGGACACAACTACGAGCAGTACTTC. The gene calls are TRBV7-6 and TRBJ2-7, with D perhaps matching TRBD1 (6 bases). The CDR3 covers 15 residues. V lost 1 base, J lost 3 bases, and 13 bases lay in between. From germline, CDR1 is SGHVS and CDR2 FNYEAQ.

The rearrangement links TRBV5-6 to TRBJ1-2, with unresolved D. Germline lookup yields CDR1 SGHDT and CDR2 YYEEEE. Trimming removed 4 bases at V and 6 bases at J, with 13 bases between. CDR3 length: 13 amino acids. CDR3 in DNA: TGTGCCAGCAGCATACAACCAACCCATGGCTACACCTTC. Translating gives CASSIQPTHGYTF.

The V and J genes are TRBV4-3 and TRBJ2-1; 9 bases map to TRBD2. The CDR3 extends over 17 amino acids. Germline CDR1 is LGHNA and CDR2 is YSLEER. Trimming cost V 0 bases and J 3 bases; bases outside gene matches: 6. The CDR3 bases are TGCGCCAGCAGCCAAGACCGACCAGCGGGAGGCTACAATGAGCAGTTCTTC. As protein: CASSQDRPAGGYNEQFF.

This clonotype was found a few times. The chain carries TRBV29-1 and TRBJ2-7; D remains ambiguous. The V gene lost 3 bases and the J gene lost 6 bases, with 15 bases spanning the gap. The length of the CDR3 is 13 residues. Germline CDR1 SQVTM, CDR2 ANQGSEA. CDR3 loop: CSVEWLGSGEQYF. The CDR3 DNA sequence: TGCAGCGTTGAGTGGCTGGGGTCAGGCGAGCAGTACTTC.

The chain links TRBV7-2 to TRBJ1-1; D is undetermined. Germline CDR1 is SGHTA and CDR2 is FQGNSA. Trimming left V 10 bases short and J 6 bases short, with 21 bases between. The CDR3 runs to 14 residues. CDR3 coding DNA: TGTGCCATCAAGCATCTCGAGTTGAGCGCTGAAGCTTTCTTT. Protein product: CAIKHLELSAEAFF.

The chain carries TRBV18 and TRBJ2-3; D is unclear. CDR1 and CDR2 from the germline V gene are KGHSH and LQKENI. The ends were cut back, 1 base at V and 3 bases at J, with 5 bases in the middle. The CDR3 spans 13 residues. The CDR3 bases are TGTGCCAGCTCACCACATGCGACAGATACGCAGTATTTT. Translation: CASSPHATDTQYF.

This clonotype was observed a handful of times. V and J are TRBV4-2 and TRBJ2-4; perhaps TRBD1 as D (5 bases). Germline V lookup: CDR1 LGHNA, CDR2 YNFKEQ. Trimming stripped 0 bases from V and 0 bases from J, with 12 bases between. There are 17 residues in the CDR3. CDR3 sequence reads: CASSQDWGSLAKNIQYF. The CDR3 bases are TGTGCCAGCAGCCAAGATTGGGGCAGTTTAGCCAAAAACATTCAGTACTTC.

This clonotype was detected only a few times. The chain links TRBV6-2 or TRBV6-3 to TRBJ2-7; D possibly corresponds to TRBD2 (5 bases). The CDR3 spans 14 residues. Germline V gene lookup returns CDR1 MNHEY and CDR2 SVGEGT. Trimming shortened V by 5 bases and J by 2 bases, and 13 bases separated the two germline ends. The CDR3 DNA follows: TGTGCCAGCAGTCCGACCGCCGGGACCTACGAGCAGTACTTC. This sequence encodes CASSPTAGTYEQYF.

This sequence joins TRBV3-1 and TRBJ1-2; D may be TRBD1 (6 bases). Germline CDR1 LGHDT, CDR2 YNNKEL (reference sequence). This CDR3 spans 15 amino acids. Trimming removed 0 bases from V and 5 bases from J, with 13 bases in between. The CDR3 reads CASSQDNRARYGYTF. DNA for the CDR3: TGTGCCAGCAGCCAAGATAACAGGGCGAGATATGGCTACACCTTC.

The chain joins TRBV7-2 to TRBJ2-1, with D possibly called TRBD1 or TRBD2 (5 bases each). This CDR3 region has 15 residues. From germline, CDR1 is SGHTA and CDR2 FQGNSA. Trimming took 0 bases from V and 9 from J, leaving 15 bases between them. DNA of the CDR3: TGTGCCAGCAGCTTAGCGCCAGGCAGGGCGGGTGAGCAGTTCTTC. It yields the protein CASSLAPGRAGEQFF.

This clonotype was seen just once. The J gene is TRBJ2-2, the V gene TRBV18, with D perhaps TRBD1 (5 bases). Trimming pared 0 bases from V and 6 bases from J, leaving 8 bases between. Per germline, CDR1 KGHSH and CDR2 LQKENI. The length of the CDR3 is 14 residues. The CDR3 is CASSPPMGPGELFF. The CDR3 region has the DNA TGTGCCAGCTCACCACCGATGGGGCCCGGGGAGCTGTTTTTT.

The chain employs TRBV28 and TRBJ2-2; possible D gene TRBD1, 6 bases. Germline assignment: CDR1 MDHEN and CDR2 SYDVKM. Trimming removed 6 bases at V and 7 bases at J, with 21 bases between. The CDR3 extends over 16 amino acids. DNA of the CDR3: TGTGCCAGCAGCCTAACAGGGTTTGGAGAGATCGGGGAGCTGTTTTTT. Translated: CASSLTGFGEIGELFF.

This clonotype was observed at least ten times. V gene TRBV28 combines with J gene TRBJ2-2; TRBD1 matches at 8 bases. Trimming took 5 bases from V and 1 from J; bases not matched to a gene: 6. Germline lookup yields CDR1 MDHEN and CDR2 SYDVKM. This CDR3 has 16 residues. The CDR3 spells CASSALGQVNTGELFF. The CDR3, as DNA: TGTGCCAGCAGTGCATTGGGACAGGTGAACACCGGGGAGCTGTTTTTT.

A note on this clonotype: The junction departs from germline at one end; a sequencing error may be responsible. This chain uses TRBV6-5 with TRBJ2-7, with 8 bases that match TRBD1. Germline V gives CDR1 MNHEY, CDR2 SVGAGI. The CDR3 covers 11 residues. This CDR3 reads CASSYGDRRVF. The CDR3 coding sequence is TGTGCCAGCAGTTATGGGGACAGGAGGGTCTTC.

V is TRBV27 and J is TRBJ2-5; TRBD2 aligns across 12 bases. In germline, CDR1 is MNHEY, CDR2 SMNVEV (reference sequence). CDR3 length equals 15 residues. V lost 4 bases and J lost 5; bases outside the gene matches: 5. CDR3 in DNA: TGTGCCAGCAGTTCGACTAGCGGGAGATATGAGACCCAGTACTTC. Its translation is CASSSTSGRYETQYF.

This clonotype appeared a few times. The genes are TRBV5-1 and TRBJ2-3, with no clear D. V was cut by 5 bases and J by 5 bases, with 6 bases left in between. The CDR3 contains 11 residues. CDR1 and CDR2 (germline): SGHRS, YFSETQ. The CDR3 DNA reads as TGCGCCAGCAGGGATGTAGATACGCAGTATTTT. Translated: CASRDVDTQYF.

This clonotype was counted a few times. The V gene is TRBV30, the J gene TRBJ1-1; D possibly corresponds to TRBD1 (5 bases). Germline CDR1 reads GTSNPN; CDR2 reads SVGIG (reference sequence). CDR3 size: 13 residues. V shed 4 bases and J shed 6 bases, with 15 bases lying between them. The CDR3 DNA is TGTGCCTGGATAGACGGGGCCGCCGCTGAAGCTTTCTTT. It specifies CAWIDGAAAEAFF.

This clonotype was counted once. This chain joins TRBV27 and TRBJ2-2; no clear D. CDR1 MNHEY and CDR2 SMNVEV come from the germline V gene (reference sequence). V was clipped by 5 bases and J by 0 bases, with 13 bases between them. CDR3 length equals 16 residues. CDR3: CASSNTEYANTGELFF. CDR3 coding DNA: TGTGCCAGCAGTAACACAGAGTACGCGAACACCGGGGAGCTGTTTTTT.

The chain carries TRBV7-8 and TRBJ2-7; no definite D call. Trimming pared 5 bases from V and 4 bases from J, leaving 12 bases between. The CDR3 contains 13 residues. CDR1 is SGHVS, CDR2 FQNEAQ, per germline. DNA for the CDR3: TGTGCCAGCAGCCCCTTCCTTAGGTACGAGCAGTACTTC. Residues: CASSPFLRYEQYF.

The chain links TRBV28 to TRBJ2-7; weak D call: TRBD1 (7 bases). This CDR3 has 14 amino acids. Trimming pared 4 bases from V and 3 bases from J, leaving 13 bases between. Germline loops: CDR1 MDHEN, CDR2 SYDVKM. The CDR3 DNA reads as TGTGCCAGCAGTTCCCTGCGGGACAGCTACGAGCAGTACTTC. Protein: CASSSLRDSYEQYF.

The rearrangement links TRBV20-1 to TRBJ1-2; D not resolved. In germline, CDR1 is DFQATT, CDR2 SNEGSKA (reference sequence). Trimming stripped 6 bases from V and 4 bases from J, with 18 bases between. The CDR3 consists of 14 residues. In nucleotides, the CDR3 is TGCAGTGCCACTCTGAGGCGCTCCTCCTATGGCTACACCTTC. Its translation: CSATLRRSSYGYTF.

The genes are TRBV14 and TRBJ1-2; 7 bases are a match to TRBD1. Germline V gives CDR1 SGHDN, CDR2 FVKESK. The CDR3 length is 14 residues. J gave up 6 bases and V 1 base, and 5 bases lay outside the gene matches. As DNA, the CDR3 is TGTGCCAGCAGCCAAGTTATCACAGGGGATGGCTACACCTTC. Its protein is CASSQVITGDGYTF.